The 28 T cell receptor beta chains in this list originate from one sample, sequenced in a study of T cells in Graves' hyperthyroidism and ophthalmopathy. TCR beta CDR3 region amplification was performed from RNA transcripts. HTBI primers were the set used in a first-round RT-PCR of the TCR CDR3. TCRdb reanalysed the multiplex PCR reads using MiXCR and keeps one entry per CDR3 protein. The top ten clones hold roughly 6.2% of a sample with nearly 600,000 distinct CDR3 sequences, approximately 15% of them seen once. The sample was blood. These receptors all stem from a woman in her twenties or thirties with Graves' hyperthyroidism that later progressed to Graves' ophthalmopathy.

Many counts were recorded for this clonotype. This chain connects TRBV9 to TRBJ2-7, with D unclear. Trimming shortened V by 0 bases and J by 5 bases, and 9 bases separated the two germline ends. The germline V gene encodes CDR1 SGDLS and CDR2 YYNGEE. The length of the CDR3 is 13 residues. CDR3 protein: CASSVEVRDEQYF. The CDR3 bases are TGTGCCAGCAGCGTAGAGGTTAGGGACGAGCAGTACTTC.

The V call is TRBV6-1, the J call TRBJ1-3, with 7 bases aligning to TRBD1. This CDR3 region has 14 residues. Germline CDR1 MNHNS, CDR2 SASEGT. V dropped 6 bases and J dropped 0; count of bases not matched to a gene: 2. CDR3: CASRRTGSGNTIYF. The CDR3 coding sequence is TGTGCCAGCAGACGGACAGGCTCTGGAAACACCATATATTTT.

This clonotype has ten or more counts. The J gene is TRBJ1-2, the V gene TRBV6-6; no clear D. V dropped 2 bases and J dropped 3 bases, with 16 bases sitting between them. The CDR3 has 16 residues. Looked up from germline, CDR1 is MNHNY and CDR2 is SVGAGI (reference sequence). The DNA for the CDR3 is TGTGCCAGCAGTTACAGGGCGGTTGGGGATGACTATGGCTACACCTTC. Translation: CASSYRAVGDDYGYTF.

This clonotype was found a few times. The chain couples TRBV4-1 to TRBJ2-1; D assignment may be TRBD1 or TRBD2 (5 bases each). V was trimmed by 3 bases and J by 5 bases, leaving 17 bases between them. This CDR3 contains 16 residues. Germline loops: CDR1 MGHRA, CDR2 YSYEKL. In DNA form, the CDR3 reads TGCGCCAGCAGCCATCTTTGGGGGAATTTCAACAATGAGCAGTTCTTC. Translating gives CASSHLWGNFNNEQFF.

A word on this clonotype: A much larger clone lies one base from this, so it may be a read error. This chain connects TRBV3-1 to TRBJ2-7; a weak D match, TRBD2 (6 bases). The better agreement between TRBJ2-1 and the DNA end casts doubt on the J call. CDR1 is LGHDT, CDR2 YNNKEL, per germline (reference sequence). This CDR3 has 14 residues. The DNA for the CDR3 is TGTGCCAGCAGCCGTGGGGAGGTCTCCTACGAGCAGTTCTTC. Its protein product is CASSRGEVSYEQFF.

There are a few counts of this clonotype. This sequence joins TRBV6-9 and TRBJ1-5; 8 positions match TRBD1. Germline V gene lookup returns CDR1 MNHGY and CDR2 SVAAGI. The J segment lost 1 base and the V segment lost 4 bases, leaving 6 bases of the junction unmatched. The CDR3 sequence is 16 residues long. Written as DNA, the CDR3 is TGTGCCAGCAGTTCAGAGCAGGGGGCGAGCAATCAGCCCCAGCATTTT. Residues: CASSSEQGASNQPQHF.

This clonotype was counted a few times. This sequence joins TRBV6-4 and TRBJ1-1, with 7 positions matching TRBD1. The V gene's germline CDR1 is MRHNA and CDR2 SNTAGT. V trimming: 4 bases; J trimming: 6 bases; junction bases outside the gene matches: 2. This CDR3 has 12 residues. In DNA form, the CDR3 reads TGTGCCAGCAGTGCCGGGACAGCTGAAGCTTTCTTT. Protein product: CASSAGTAEAFF.

This clonotype has ten or more counts. The chain joins TRBV7-2 to TRBJ2-7; D possibly uses TRBD1 or TRBD2 (5 bases each). V lost 5 bases and J lost 4, with 18 bases in between. CDR3 length: 15 amino acids. Germline CDR1 and CDR2: SGHTA and FQGNSA. The CDR3 protein is CASSLTGTSDYEQYF. CDR3 in DNA: TGTGCCAGCAGCCTCACCGGGACGAGTGATTACGAGCAGTACTTC.

This clonotype was seen repeatedly, ten times or more. V is TRBV29-1 and J is TRBJ2-7, with TRBD1 matching over 10 bases. This CDR3 comprises 13 residues. Germline values: CDR1 SQVTM, CDR2 ANQGSEA. V shed 3 bases, J shed 2 bases, and the junction held 1 base outside the gene matches. CDR3 protein: CSVEGTGAYEQYF. DNA for the CDR3: TGCAGCGTTGAGGGGACAGGGGCCTACGAGCAGTACTTC.

This clonotype was seen a handful of times. A much larger clone sits a single nucleotide away, making a read error possible. The J gene is TRBJ2-7, the V gene TRBV20-1, with D perhaps TRBD1 or TRBD2 (5 bases each). Germline CDR1 reads DFQATT; CDR2 reads SNEGSKA (reference sequence). CDR3 size: 15 residues. The CDR3, as DNA: TGCAGTGCTAGACCCCCGGGGACGGGCAGCTACGGGCAGTACTTC. It yields the protein CSARPPGTGSYGQYF.

About this clonotype itself: Just one base apart from a much larger clone, this may be a read error. The rearrangement links TRBV28 to TRBJ2-1; unclear D gene. Trimming took 8 bases from V and 15 from J, leaving 23 bases between them. Germline CDR1 reads MDHEN; CDR2 reads SYDVKM. The CDR3 runs to 13 residues. For the CDR3, the DNA is TGTGCCAGCGGAGCCCCGGATCCCCCCGTGCTGTTCTTC. As protein: CASGAPDPPVLFF.

V is TRBV7-3 and J is TRBJ2-7; tentative D call: TRBD2 (6 bases). The V and J ends lost 1 base and 4 bases respectively, with 11 bases between them. Germline V gene data show CDR1 as SGHTA and CDR2 as FQGTGA. This CDR3 has 14 residues. The CDR3 region is CASSLIPGDYEQYF. The CDR3 region has the DNA TGTGCCAGCAGCTTAATACCGGGGGATTACGAGCAGTACTTC.

In this sample, this clonotype turned up many times. This chain links TRBV28 with TRBJ1-5, with D perhaps TRBD1 (5 bases). The germline V gene encodes CDR1 MDHEN and CDR2 SYDVKM. V was pared by 3 bases and J by 0 bases, with 9 bases between. The CDR3 totals 15 residues. In DNA, the CDR3 is TGTGCCAGCAGTTTTTTGGGGGATAGCAATCAGCCCCAGCATTTT. Amino acids: CASSFLGDSNQPQHF.

Many counts were recorded for this clonotype. The chain links TRBV5-1 to TRBJ1-5, with unresolved D. The CDR3 is 14 amino acids. The V end lost 4 bases, the J end lost 4 bases, and 12 bases lay between the germline ends. The germline V gene encodes CDR1 SGHRS and CDR2 YFSETQ. CDR3 protein: CASSIDGENQPQHF. In nucleotides, the CDR3 is TGCGCCAGCAGCATCGATGGGGAGAATCAGCCCCAGCATTTT.

This clonotype came up a few times. V usage is TRBV4-1 and J usage is TRBJ2-7, with D tentatively TRBD2 (5 bases). CDR3 size: 14 residues. The V gene lost 4 bases and the J gene lost 3 bases, with 13 bases spanning the gap. CDR1 is MGHRA, CDR2 YSYEKL, per germline. This CDR3 is CASSRRQDFYEQYF. CDR3 nucleotide sequence: TGCGCCAGCAGCCGACGGCAGGACTTCTACGAGCAGTACTTC.

This clonotype was recorded many times. J is TRBJ2-7 and V is TRBV7-2, with D perhaps matching TRBD2 (5 bases). The CDR3 loop spans 11 amino acids. The V gene lost 8 bases and the J gene lost 3 bases, with 8 bases spanning the gap. Germline V gives CDR1 SGHTA, CDR2 FQGNSA. The CDR3 DNA sequence: TGTGCCAGCTCGGGATTCTACGAGCAGTACTTC. This encodes CASSGFYEQYF.

This clonotype was picked up many times. This rearrangement joins TRBV20-1 to TRBJ2-3; TRBD2 matches 13 bases. V lost 3 bases, J lost 1 base, and 7 bases stayed unmatched. CDR1 is DFQATT and CDR2 is SNEGSKA in the germline V gene (reference sequence). This CDR3 has 17 residues. The CDR3 DNA reads as TGCAGTGCTAGCGGACTAGCGGGAGCACCGGGCACAGATACGCAGTATTTT. It specifies CSASGLAGAPGTDTQYF.

This clonotype was seen only once. A read error may produce the germline difference seen at one junction end. V and J are TRBV19 and TRBJ2-7; TRBD1 matches 9 bases. Germline V gene sequence: CDR1 LNHDA, CDR2 SQIVND (reference sequence). The CDR3 is made up of 15 amino acids. This chain's CDR3 is CANSIGQGSSYEQYF. The CDR3 DNA sequence: TGTGCCAATAGTATTGGACAGGGGAGCTCCTACGAGCAGTACTTC. The full variable domain, rest sourced from reference TRBV19 and TRBJ2-7, is DGGITQSPKYLFRKEGQNVTLSCEQNLNHDAMYWYRQDPGQGLRLIYYSQIVNDFQKGDIAEGYSVSREKKESFPLTVTSAQKNPTAFYLCANSIGQGSSYEQYFGPGTRLTVT.

This clonotype was seen repeatedly, ten times or more. The chain links TRBV9 to TRBJ2-1, with TRBD2 identical over 12 bases. CDR1 and CDR2 (germline): SGDLS, YYNGEE. Losses at the gene ends were 2 bases for V and 7 bases for J; bases not matched to a gene: 4. This CDR3 has 15 residues. The CDR3 bases are TGTGCCAGCAGCGTCCAGACTAGCGGGAGAAATGAGCAGTTCTTC. The encoded protein is CASSVQTSGRNEQFF.

This clonotype has just a few counts. The chain employs TRBV19 and TRBJ2-3, with D unclear. The CDR3 has 14 residues. Trimming cost V 7 bases and J 5 bases, with 16 bases left between them. The V gene's germline CDR1 is LNHDA and CDR2 SQIVND (reference sequence). CDR3 protein: CASNEREGRDTQYF. CDR3 DNA sequence: TGTGCCAGTAACGAGCGAGAAGGAAGAGATACGCAGTATTTT.

The V gene is TRBV6-2 or TRBV6-3, the J gene TRBJ2-3, with TRBD2 matching over 11 bases. Germline CDR1 MNHEY, CDR2 SVGEGT. The CDR3 is 16 amino acids. V shed 6 bases and J 3 bases; nucleotides not matched to a gene: 8. CDR3 bases: TGTGCCAGCAGCAAGGGACTAGCGGTAGGGACAGATACGCAGTATTTT. Residues: CASSKGLAVGTDTQYF.

Only one count was recorded for this clonotype. In this CDR3 the conserved last residue, phenylalanine or tryptophan, is missing, so a read error is likely. This chain uses TRBV10-3 with TRBJ2-7, with 15 bases fitting TRBD2. Germline CDR1 and CDR2: ENHRY and SYGVKD. The CDR3 length is 17 residues. V lost 10 bases to trimming and J lost 2 bases; unmatched junction nucleotides: 12. The DNA for the CDR3 is TGTGCCACCTCTGCTGGACTAGCGGGAGGGCTTCCCTACGAGCAGTACCTC. Translating gives CATSAGLAGGLPYEQYL.

This clonotype has ten or more counts. CDR3 DNA: TGTGCCAGCAGCTTGCGGGAGGCCCAAAATAATGAGCAGTTCTTC. Its protein product is CASSLREAQNNEQFF. The V and J genes are TRBV13 and TRBJ2-1; 8 nucleotides match TRBD2. Unmatched junction bases numbered 8, after V lost 3 bases and J lost 7 bases. This CDR3 comprises 15 residues. CDR1 is PRHDT, CDR2 FYEKMQ, per germline (reference sequence).

V and J are TRBV7-9 and TRBJ2-1; 8 bases are a match to TRBD2. The trim removed 4 bases at V and 6 bases at J, leaving 11 bases unmatched. This CDR3 is built from 16 residues. CDR1 and CDR2 from the germline V gene are SEHNR and FQNEAQ (reference sequence). This CDR3 reads CASSWGGAGVVNEQFF. CDR3 nucleotides: TGTGCCAGCAGCTGGGGGGGAGCGGGAGTAGTCAATGAGCAGTTCTTC.

This clonotype was detected a few times. The V call is TRBV4-3, the J call TRBJ1-3, with D hard to call. The germline V and J ends were trimmed by 0 bases and 0 bases, with 9 bases remaining between them. Germline V gene lookup returns CDR1 LGHNA and CDR2 YSLEER. This CDR3 is built from 16 residues. CDR3 DNA sequence: TGCGCCAGCAGCCAAGATTGGGGAGACTCTGGAAACACCATATATTTT. Translated, it gives CASSQDWGDSGNTIYF.

This clonotype was detected ten times or more. V is TRBV6-1 and J is TRBJ2-1; no firm D call. The CDR3 contains 18 residues. CDR1 and CDR2 from the germline V gene are MNHNS and SASEGT. V dropped 0 bases and J dropped 0 bases, with 15 bases sitting between them. The CDR3 DNA follows: TGTGCCAGCAGTGAAGCGAGACTTTCCATGGGCTCCTACAATGAGCAGTTCTTC. Its protein is CASSEARLSMGSYNEQFF.

This clonotype was counted ten times or more. This chain uses TRBV4-2 with TRBJ2-5; D is uncertain. The CDR3 is 14 amino acids. V was cut by 4 bases and J by 0 bases, with 9 bases left in between. Germline V lookup: CDR1 LGHNA, CDR2 YNFKEQ. CDR3 protein: CASSPQLYQETQYF. DNA of the CDR3: TGTGCCAGCAGCCCCCAACTCTACCAAGAGACCCAGTACTTC.

This clonotype has a handful of counts. The genes are TRBV3-1 and TRBJ1-2; 7 nucleotides align to TRBD1. This CDR3 is 15 amino acids long. Germline V gene lookup returns CDR1 LGHDT and CDR2 YNNKEL (reference sequence). J was trimmed by 4 bases and V by 2 bases; bases with no gene match: 7. This chain's CDR3 is CASSQRTGAAYGYTF. The CDR3 nucleotides read TGTGCCAGCAGCCAAAGAACAGGGGCCGCCTATGGCTACACCTTC.